There are a few counts of the clone carrying this T cell receptor beta chain. Antigen unknown. This sample is drawn from a study of T cells after yellow fever vaccination. Turning to the study itself: Libraries from low-cell-number fractions were prepared with the SMART-Seq v4 Ultra Low Input RNA kit. Study findings and constraints: Abundant clonotypes (contaminants from the bulk population) could be present in FACS-sorted repertoires. Detected again after the booster were most primary-vaccination clones, at nearly 97% CD4 and 80% to 90% CD8.

TCRdb analysed the 5' RACE reads with MiXCR anew, one entry per CDR3 protein. The sample consists of around 300,000 distinct CDR3 sequences, 10% to 15% of them appearing once. The receptor was derived from a man aged 25-45 years who received the YFV17D yellow fever vaccine. Sequenced here: CD4+ T cells sorted from PBMCs, sampled 45 days after the yellow fever booster vaccination.

CDR3 DNA: TGTGCCAGCAGCTTGGGGGCCGCTGGTCCCCCTCAGGGCACTGAAGCTTTCTTT. This encodes CASSLGAAGPPQGTEAFF. The chain employs TRBV11-2 and TRBJ1-1; perhaps TRBD1 as D (6 bases). The CDR3 is 18 amino acids. Between the trimmed V and J ends, which lost 3 bases and 4 bases, there was a span of 24 bases. Germline V CDR1 and CDR2: SGHAT, FQNNGV. Looking up the rest from reference TRBV11-2 and TRBJ1-1 gives the full variable domain: EAGVAQSPRYKIIEKRQSVAFWCNPISGHATLYWYQQILGQGPKLLIQFQNNGVVDDSQLPKDRFSAERLKGVDSTLKIQPAKLEDSAVYLCASSLGAAGPPQGTEAFFGQGTRLTVV.